This T cell receptor beta chain was identified in a study of T cell clonality in common variable immunodeficiency. This clone was counted ten times or more. Its antigen is as yet unknown. The read ends 3 residues shy of where the CDR3 ends; the end is completed using the germline J gene. Measured with immunoSEQ multiplex PCR; TCRdb has only the in-frame clones, and not every one. The sample shows around 50,000 clones, no singletons; the ten largest hold 5% to 6.5%. Study-level findings and limits: In common variable immunodeficiency, TCR beta chains reportedly carried fewer deletions and N-nucleotide insertions. CVID subjects had higher TCRbeta clonality than healthy controls, most marked in about a third.

The CDR3 is 15 residues long. With V trimmed by 2 bases and J by 6 bases, 7 bases remained unmatched. Germline CDR1 is SGHRS and CDR2 is YFSETQ. The V gene is TRBV5-1, the J gene TRBJ1-5; 8 bases are shared with TRBD1. Input material: peripheral blood mononuclear cells. This receptor was obtained from a person aged 18-70 years in good health. The sequenced CDR3 bases are TGCGCCAGCAGCTTTCCGACAGGGGCTGTTCAGCCC. Translating gives CASSFPTGAVQP. The full CDR3 protein is CASSFPTGAVQPQHF. Using reference TRBV5-1 and TRBJ1-5 for the parts outside the CDR3, the full variable domain is KAGVTQTPRYLIKTRGQQVTLSCSPISGHRSVSWYQQTPGQGLQFLFEYFSETQRNKGNFPGRFSGRQFSNSRSEMNVSTLELGDSALYLCASSFPTGAVQPQHFGDGTRLSIL.